Each of the 27 T cell receptor beta chains below was sequenced from the same sample in a study of CXCR3-negative and CXCR3-positive naive CD8 T cells. The TRB cDNA libraries were prepared by 5' RACE with UMI labels. For each CDR3 protein, TCRdb gives one entry from its re-call of the 5' RACE reads, without DNA. Its table records 50,000 to 65,000 distinct CDR3 sequences. These TCRs are of unknown antigen specificity. General study findings and limits: TRB CDR3s of CXCR3-positive naive cells were more hydrophobic than those of CXCR3-negative naive cells.

Sequenced: naive CXCR3+ CD8+ T cells from blood. The sample's subset: CD45RO-CCR7+CD27+CD95- naive CD8+ T cells expressing CXCR3 (TNR3+). The receptors shown here come from a human donor in good health. Some clones in this sample may be carry-over from other donors' samples.

This chain links TRBV3-1 with TRBJ2-2; TCRdb's D call, TRBD1, is unchecked because there is no DNA. CDR1 is LGHDT, CDR2 YNNKEL, per germline (reference sequence). The CDR3 covers 15 residues. The CDR3 is CASTLQGGHTGELFF.

The chain has TRBV2 and TRBJ1-6. Germline V gene sequence: CDR1 SNHLY, CDR2 FYNNEI. This CDR3 is 12 amino acids long. CDR3 sequence: CASLDPNSPLHF. Filled out from reference TRBV2 and TRBJ1-6, the complete variable domain reads EPEVTQTPSHQVTQMGQEVILRCVPISNHLYFYWYRQILGQKVEFLVSFYNNEISEKSEIFDDQFSVERPDGSNFTLKIRSTKLEDSAMYFCASLDPNSPLHFGNGTRLTVT.

V gene TRBV7-7 combines with J gene TRBJ2-7. Germline lookup yields CDR1 SSHAT and CDR2 FNYEAQ (reference sequence). This CDR3 is 13 amino acids long. CDR3 loop: CASSLRRDVEQYF. The whole variable domain, filled in from reference TRBV7-7 and TRBJ2-7, reads GAGVSQSPRYKVTKRGQDVTLRCDPISSHATLYWYQQALGQGPEFLTYFNYEAQPDKSGLPSDRFSAERPEGSISTLTIQRTEQRDSAMYRCASSLRRDVEQYFGPGTRLTVT.

The rearrangement joins TRBV2 to TRBJ1-2; the TCRdb call, TRBD1, lacks DNA for checking. The CDR3 consists of 14 residues. CDR1 and CDR2 from the germline V gene are SNHLY and FYNNEI. CDR3 region: CATPNTGGIYGYTF.

The chain has TRBV7-2 and TRBJ2-1; the D gene TCRdb calls, TRBD1, cannot be checked with no DNA. This CDR3 spans 14 amino acids. Per the germline V gene, CDR1 is SGHTA and CDR2 is FQGNSA. The CDR3 protein is CASSFGTGVYEQFF.

The chain is built from TRBV29-1 and TRBJ2-1; without DNA, the TCRdb call of TRBD2 cannot be checked. The CDR3 covers 16 residues. CDR1 SQVTM and CDR2 ANQGSEA come from the germline V gene. CDR3 protein: CSARTSGPTSYNEQFF.

The chain couples TRBV12-3 or TRBV12-4 to TRBJ2-7; checking the TCRdb D call of TRBD1 is not possible without DNA. There are 15 residues in the CDR3. The CDR3 here is CASTDGQGPNYEQYF.

This chain links TRBV14 with TRBJ2-1; TCRdb returns TRBD1, unconfirmable since there is no DNA. Germline CDR1 and CDR2: SGHDN and FVKESK. This CDR3 has 15 residues. The chain's CDR3 is CASSQPGQQNNEQFF.

The chain is built from TRBV28 and TRBJ2-5. This CDR3 comprises 16 residues. CDR1 MDHEN and CDR2 SYDVKM come from the germline V gene. CDR3 protein: CASSFITEAIQETQYF.

The chain is built from TRBV6-1 and TRBJ2-7; the D gene TCRdb calls, TRBD1, cannot be checked with no DNA. This CDR3 has 16 residues. Germline V CDR1 and CDR2: MNHNS, SASEGT. CDR3 protein: CASSEGGEGFSYEQYF.

The chain combines TRBV4-3 with TRBJ2-1; TCRdb returns TRBD1, unconfirmable since there is no DNA. Germline V gene sequence: CDR1 LGHNA, CDR2 YSLEER. This CDR3 contains 16 residues. The CDR3 sequence is CASSQNGAVAYNEQFF.

This chain connects TRBV27 to TRBJ1-1. The CDR3 has 11 residues. Per the germline V gene, CDR1 is MNHEY and CDR2 is SMNVEV (reference sequence). The CDR3 protein is CASSFKDEAFF.

The V call is TRBV2, the J call TRBJ2-1; no DNA is available, so the TRBD1 call from TCRdb remains unchecked. CDR1 SNHLY and CDR2 FYNNEI come from the germline V gene. CDR3 length: 13 residues. CDR3 in amino acids: CASSVRQGREQFF. The full variable domain, in which reference TRBV2 and TRBJ2-1 provide the parts outside the CDR3, is EPEVTQTPSHQVTQMGQEVILRCVPISNHLYFYWYRQILGQKVEFLVSFYNNEISEKSEIFDDQFSVERPDGSNFTLKIRSTKLEDSAMYFCASSVRQGREQFFGPGTRLTVL.

The CDR3 region is CASSSTGTGNTYEQYF. This chain links TRBV12-3 or TRBV12-4 with TRBJ2-7; with no DNA, the TCRdb D assignment of TRBD1 cannot be verified. The CDR3 is made up of 16 amino acids.

J is TRBJ2-3 and V is TRBV4-3. The CDR3 runs 15 residues. Per the germline V gene, CDR1 is LGHNA and CDR2 is YSLEER. The CDR3 spells CASSQGKARTDTQYF.

CDR3 in amino acids: CASSPYPSARAYGYTF. V and J are TRBV27 and TRBJ1-2. This CDR3 has 16 residues. The germline V gene has CDR1 MNHEY and CDR2 SMNVEV (reference sequence).

The V call is TRBV29-1, the J call TRBJ2-1; TCRdb's assignment of TRBD2 cannot be checked, as there is no DNA. This CDR3 is built from 16 residues. Germline-derived CDR1 and CDR2 are SQVTM and ANQGSEA. CDR3: CSVEGLLAGSDNEQFF.

The J gene is TRBJ1-1, the V gene TRBV6-6; TCRdb returns TRBD1, unconfirmable since there is no DNA. CDR1 and CDR2 from the germline V gene are MNHNY and SVGAGI (reference sequence). This CDR3 contains 14 residues. CDR3 sequence reads: CASSYRTANTEAFF.

This chain joins TRBV7-9 and TRBJ1-6; absent DNA, TCRdb's TRBD1 call cannot be checked. CDR1 is SEHNR and CDR2 is FQNEAQ in the germline V gene (reference sequence). There are 15 residues in the CDR3. The CDR3 sequence is CASSSKGDRDSPLHF.

The chain joins TRBV9 to TRBJ1-1; without DNA, the TCRdb call of TRBD1 cannot be checked. The germline V gene has CDR1 SGDLS and CDR2 YYNGEE. This CDR3 contains 14 residues. This CDR3 reads CASSVGAGNTEAFF.

The chain is built from TRBV4-2 and TRBJ2-7; TCRdb's D call, TRBD1, is unchecked because there is no DNA. CDR3 length: 15 residues. Germline assignment: CDR1 LGHNA and CDR2 YNFKEQ. The CDR3 reads CASSQGGGGRYEQYF.

The chain links TRBV27 to TRBJ2-6. The CDR3 loop spans 15 amino acids. CDR1 is MNHEY, CDR2 SMNVEV, per germline (reference sequence). CDR3 protein: CASSLSGSGANVLTF.

The rearrangement uses TRBV12-3 or TRBV12-4 and TRBJ2-6. The CDR3 contains 15 residues. The CDR3 protein is CASSQNEAGANVLTF.

J is TRBJ2-2 and V is TRBV29-1. CDR1 and CDR2 (germline): SQVTM, ANQGSEA. This CDR3 has 12 amino acids. CDR3 amino acids: CSVELNTGELFF.

The chain is built from TRBV20-1 and TRBJ1-2. Looked up from germline, CDR1 is DFQATT and CDR2 is SNEGSKA (reference sequence). The CDR3 contains 14 residues. This chain's CDR3 is CSTSARRGDYGYTF.

J is TRBJ2-2 and V is TRBV28; absent DNA, TCRdb's TRBD1 call cannot be checked. CDR1 is MDHEN, CDR2 SYDVKM, per germline. This CDR3 is 16 amino acids long. CDR3 protein: CASSMRGGLKAGELFF.

The chain uses TRBV13 and TRBJ1-6. Per germline, CDR1 PRHDT and CDR2 FYEKMQ (reference sequence). The CDR3 has 18 residues. CDR3: CASSLGEGKPNSISPLHF.